Following are 3 T cell receptor beta chains from one sample sequenced in a study of blood T cell repertoires in COVID-19. Measured with immunoSEQ multiplex PCR; TCRdb has only the in-frame clones, and not every one. The profile covers roughly 76,000 clones, with under 95% appearing a single time and around 4.7% taken by the ten largest. The sample was peripheral blood. Receptor source: a woman aged 55-69 years with active COVID-19.

The genes are TRBV10-2 and TRBJ1-5; D unresolved. Germline V gene lookup returns CDR1 WSHSY and CDR2 SAAADI. V lost 2 bases and J lost 0, with 8 bases in between. The CDR3 consists of 15 residues. CDR3 loop: CASSETSYSNQPQHF. DNA of the CDR3: TGCGCCAGCAGTGAGACGAGTTATAGCAATCAGCCCCAGCATTTT.

With regard to this clone: Here the CDR3 omits its conserved ending phenylalanine or tryptophan, so a read error is the likely source. The DNA is omitted, as the CDR3 cannot be located on it reliably, and the CDR3 follows TCRdb's listing. The chain links TRBV23-1 to TRBJ2-3; the DNA was not compared with TRBD1, the D call given in the table. TRBV23-1 is recorded as an ORF, its role being uncertain. The CDR3 extends over 9 residues, inclusive of both ends. The CDR3 sequence is CASSRDRGS.

The genes are TRBV19 and TRBJ1-3; no clear D. The CDR3 is made up of 13 amino acids. Germline lookup yields CDR1 LNHDA and CDR2 SQIVND (reference sequence). V was cut by 5 bases and J by 0 bases, with 5 bases left in between. The CDR3 here is CASSPGSGNTIYF. The CDR3, as DNA: TGTGCCAGTAGTCCCGGCTCTGGAAACACCATATATTTT. The full variable domain, in which reference TRBV19 and TRBJ1-3 provide the parts outside the CDR3, is DGGITQSPKYLFRKEGQNVTLSCEQNLNHDAMYWYRQDPGQGLRLIYYSQIVNDFQKGDIAEGYSVSREKKESFPLTVTSAQKNPTAFYLCASSPGSGNTIYFGEGSWLTVV.